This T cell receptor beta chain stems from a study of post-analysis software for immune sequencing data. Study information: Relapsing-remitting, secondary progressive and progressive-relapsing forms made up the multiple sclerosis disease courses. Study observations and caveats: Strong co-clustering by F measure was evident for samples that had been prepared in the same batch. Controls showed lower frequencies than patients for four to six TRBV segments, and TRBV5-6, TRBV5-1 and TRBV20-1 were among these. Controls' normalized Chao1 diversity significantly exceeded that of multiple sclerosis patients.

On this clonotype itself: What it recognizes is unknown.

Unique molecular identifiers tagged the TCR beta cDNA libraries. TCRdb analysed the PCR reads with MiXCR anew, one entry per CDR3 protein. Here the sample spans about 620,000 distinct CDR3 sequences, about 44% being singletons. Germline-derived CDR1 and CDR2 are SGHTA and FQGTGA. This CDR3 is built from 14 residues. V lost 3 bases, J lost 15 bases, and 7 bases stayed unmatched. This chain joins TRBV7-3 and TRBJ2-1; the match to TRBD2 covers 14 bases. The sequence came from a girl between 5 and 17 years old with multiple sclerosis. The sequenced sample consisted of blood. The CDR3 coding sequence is TGTGCCAGCAGCTTGGGGACTAGCGGGGGAAGGAGGTTCTTC. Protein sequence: CASSLGTSGGRRFF.